The rows below give T cell receptor beta chains drawn from one sample of a study of T cells in Graves' hyperthyroidism and ophthalmopathy. Using its own MiXCR run on the multiplex PCR reads, TCRdb lists one record per CDR3 protein. The sample yields about 300,000 distinct CDR3 sequences, around a fifth seen once. The source material was blood. Every receptor here comes from a man in his forties or fifties with Graves' ophthalmopathy. The CDR3 runs from the conserved cysteine through the conserved F or W. D genes are given only for firm matches. Expanded clones get a size class; other rows say once, few or many, or leave the size out.

TRBV20-1	12	few	-	TRBJ1-1	CSAFLGGTEAFF	TGCAGTGCTTTTCTAGGCGGGACTGAAGCTTTCTTT
TRBV19	17	few	-	TRBJ1-5	CASSTLDRPNSNQPQHF	TGTGCCAGTAGTACCCTAGACAGACCAAATAGCAATCAGCCCCAGCATTTT
TRBV2	15	many	-	TRBJ1-5	CASSEGASGVQPQHF	TGTGCCAGCAGTGAGGGGGCCTCAGGGGTTCAGCCCCAGCATTTT
TRBV6-1	15	-	-	TRBJ2-2	CASSDGPRNTGELFF	TGTGCCAGCAGTGACGGGCCCCGGAACACCGGGGAGCTGTTTTTT
TRBV5-5	15	-	-	TRBJ1-3	CASSLEGSSGNTIYF	TGTGCCAGCAGCTTGGAGGGGAGCTCTGGAAACACCATATATTTT
TRBV28	12	-	-	TRBJ2-2	CASSGVGGELFF	TGTGCCAGCTCGGGGGTCGGCGGGGAGCTGTTTTTT
TRBV28	15	-	TRBD1	TRBJ1-5	CASKGTGGINQPQHF	TGTGCCAGCAAAGGGACAGGGGGCATCAATCAGCCCCAGCATTTT
TRBV6-2/TRBV6-3	13	-	-	TRBJ2-1	CASKGGEYNEQFF	TGTGCCAGCAAGGGCGGTGAATACAATGAGCAGTTCTTC
TRBV14	15	many	-	TRBJ1-1	CASSRLSGDGTEAFF	TGTGCCAGCAGCCGCCTCTCAGGGGACGGGACTGAAGCTTTCTTT
TRBV3-1	14	many	-	TRBJ2-3	CASSLGGPTDTQYF	TGTGCCAGCAGCCTGGGCGGCCCCACAGATACGCAGTATTTT
TRBV10-3	15	few	-	TRBJ2-7	CAIHDRRSTTYEQYF	TGTGCCATTCACGACCGGAGGTCAACCACCTACGAGCAGTACTTC
TRBV11-2	13	many	-	TRBJ2-2	CASSFRSAGELFF	TGTGCCAGCAGCTTCCGAAGCGCCGGGGAGCTGTTTTTT
TRBV6-2/TRBV6-3	13	many	-	TRBJ1-1	CASTAIPNTEAFF	TGTGCCAGCACCGCAATACCGAACACTGAAGCTTTCTTT
TRBV20-1	11	many	-	TRBJ2-1	CSARDEREQFF	TGCAGTGCTAGAGATGAGCGGGAGCAGTTCTTC
TRBV29-1	13	-	TRBD2	TRBJ2-7	CSGQLAGGGEQYF	TGCAGCGGCCAACTAGCGGGGGGGGGAGAGCAGTACTTC
TRBV12-5	14	-	-	TRBJ2-1	CASGLVTGSGEQFF	TGTGCTAGTGGTTTGGTAACGGGGAGTGGTGAGCAGTTCTTC
TRBV10-1	15	many	-	TRBJ1-1	CASSGTGMQNTEAFF	TGCGCCAGCAGTGGAACAGGGATGCAGAACACTGAAGCTTTCTTT
TRBV9	15	many	-	TRBJ2-3	CASSVVARNTDTQYF	TGTGCCAGCAGCGTAGTTGCCAGGAACACAGATACGCAGTATTTT
TRBV4-3	15	-	-	TRBJ2-7	CASSPPGGGIYEQYF	TGCGCCAGCAGCCCACCCGGGGGCGGTATCTACGAGCAGTACTTC
TRBV5-1	14	many	-	TRBJ1-5	CASSLDGFNQPQHF	TGCGCCAGCAGCTTGGATGGGTTCAATCAGCCCCAGCATTTT
TRBV18	16	few	TRBD1	TRBJ2-1	CASSIAGTGSYNEQFF	TGTGCCAGCTCGATTGCCGGGACAGGATCCTACAATGAGCAGTTCTTC
TRBV29-1	13	many	TRBD1	TRBJ2-5	CSGTGTGVETQYF	TGCAGCGGGACCGGGACAGGGGTCGAGACCCAGTACTTC